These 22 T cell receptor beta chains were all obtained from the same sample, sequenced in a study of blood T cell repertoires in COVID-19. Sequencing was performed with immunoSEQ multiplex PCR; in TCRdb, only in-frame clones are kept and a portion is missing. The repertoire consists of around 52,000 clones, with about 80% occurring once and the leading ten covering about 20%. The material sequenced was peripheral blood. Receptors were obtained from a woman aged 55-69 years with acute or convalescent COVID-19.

The CDR3 sequence: CASSMNPPAGASTSTDTQYF. CDR3 coding DNA: TGTGCCAGTAGTATGAACCCACCCGCGGGGGCCTCCACTTCCACAGATACGCAGTATTTT. V usage is TRBV19 and J usage is TRBJ2-3, with D possibly being TRBD2 (7 bases). Germline-derived CDR1 and CDR2 are LNHDA and SQIVND (reference sequence). The CDR3 has 20 amino acids. V was pared by 3 bases and J by 2 bases, with 27 bases between.

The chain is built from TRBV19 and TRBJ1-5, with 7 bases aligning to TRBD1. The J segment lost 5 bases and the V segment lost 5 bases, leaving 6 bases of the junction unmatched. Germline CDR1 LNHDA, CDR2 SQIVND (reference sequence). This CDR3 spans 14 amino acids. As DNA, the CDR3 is TGTGCCAGTAGTTCCGACAGGGCGGATCAGCCCCAGCATTTT. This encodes CASSSDRADQPQHF.

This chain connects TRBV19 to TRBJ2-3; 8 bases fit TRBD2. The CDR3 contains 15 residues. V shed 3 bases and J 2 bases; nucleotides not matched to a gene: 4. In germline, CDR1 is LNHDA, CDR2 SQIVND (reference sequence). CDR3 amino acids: CASSIDGRDTDTQYF. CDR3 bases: TGTGCCAGTAGTATCGACGGGAGGGACACAGATACGCAGTATTTT.

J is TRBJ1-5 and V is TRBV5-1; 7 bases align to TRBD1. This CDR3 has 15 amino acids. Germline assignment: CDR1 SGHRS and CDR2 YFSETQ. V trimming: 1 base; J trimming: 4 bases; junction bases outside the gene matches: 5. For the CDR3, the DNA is TGCGCCAGCAGCTTGACAGGGGCGAGAAATCAGCCCCAGCATTTT. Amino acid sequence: CASSLTGARNQPQHF.

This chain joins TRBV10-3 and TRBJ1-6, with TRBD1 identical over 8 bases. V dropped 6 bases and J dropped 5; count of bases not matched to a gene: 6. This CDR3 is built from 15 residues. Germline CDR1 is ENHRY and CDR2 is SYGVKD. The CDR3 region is CAISSGGPNNSPLHF. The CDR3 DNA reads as TGTGCCATCAGCTCAGGGGGCCCTAATAATTCACCCCTCCACTTT.

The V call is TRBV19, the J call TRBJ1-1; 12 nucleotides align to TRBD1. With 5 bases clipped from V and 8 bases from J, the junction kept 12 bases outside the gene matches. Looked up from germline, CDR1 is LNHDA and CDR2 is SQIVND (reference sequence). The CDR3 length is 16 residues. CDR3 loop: CASSQGTGGDSDEAFF. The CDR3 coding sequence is TGTGCCAGTAGTCAGGGGACAGGGGGCGATTCTGACGAAGCTTTCTTT.

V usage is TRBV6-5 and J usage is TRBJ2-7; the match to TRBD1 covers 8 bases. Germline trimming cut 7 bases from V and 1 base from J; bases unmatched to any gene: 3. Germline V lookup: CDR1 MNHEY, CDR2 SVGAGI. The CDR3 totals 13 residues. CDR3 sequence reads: CASIRTGSYEQYF. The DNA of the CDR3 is TGTGCCAGCATTCGGACAGGGTCCTACGAGCAGTACTTC.

The chain's CDR3 is CASSLDKDRGIYGYTF. In DNA, the CDR3 is TGCGCCAGCAGCTTGGATAAGGACAGGGGAATCTATGGCTACACCTTC. The V and J genes are TRBV5-1 and TRBJ1-2; 9 bases agree with TRBD1. This CDR3 is built from 16 residues. V trimming: 0 bases; J trimming: 4 bases; junction bases outside the gene matches: 7. Germline values: CDR1 SGHRS, CDR2 YFSETQ.

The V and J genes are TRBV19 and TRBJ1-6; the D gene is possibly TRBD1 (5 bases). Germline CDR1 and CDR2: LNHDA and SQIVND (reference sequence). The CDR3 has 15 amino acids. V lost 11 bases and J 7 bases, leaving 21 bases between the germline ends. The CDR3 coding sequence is TGTGCCTGCAAAGGGGTTCTAGAAGGGAATTCACCCCTCCACTTT. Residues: CACKGVLEGNSPLHF.

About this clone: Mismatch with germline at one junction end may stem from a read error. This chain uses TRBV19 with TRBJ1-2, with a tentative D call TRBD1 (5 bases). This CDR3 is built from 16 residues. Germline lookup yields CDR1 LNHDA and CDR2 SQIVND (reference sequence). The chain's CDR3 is CASSLTPGGASAIPYF. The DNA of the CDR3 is TGTGCCAGTAGTTTAACCCCCGGGGGAGCCTCAGCGATACCTTACTTC.

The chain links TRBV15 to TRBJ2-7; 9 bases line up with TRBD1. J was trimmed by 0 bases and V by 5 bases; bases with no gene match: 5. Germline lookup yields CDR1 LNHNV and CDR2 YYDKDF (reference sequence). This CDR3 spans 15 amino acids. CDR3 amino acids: CATSGTGLHSYEQYF. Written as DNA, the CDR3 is TGTGCCACCAGCGGGACAGGGCTTCACTCCTACGAGCAGTACTTC.

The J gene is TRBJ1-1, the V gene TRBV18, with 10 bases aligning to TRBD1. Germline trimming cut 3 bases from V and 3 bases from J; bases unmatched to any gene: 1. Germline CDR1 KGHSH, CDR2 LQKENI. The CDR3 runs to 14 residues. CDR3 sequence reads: CASSPDRGDTEAFF. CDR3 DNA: TGTGCCAGCTCACCGGACAGGGGGGACACTGAAGCTTTCTTT.

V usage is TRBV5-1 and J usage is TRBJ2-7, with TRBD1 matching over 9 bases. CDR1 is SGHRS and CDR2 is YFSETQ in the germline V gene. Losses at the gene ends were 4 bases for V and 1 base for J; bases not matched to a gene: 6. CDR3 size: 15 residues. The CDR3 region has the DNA TGCGCCAGCAGCGAGGGACAGGGTGGTTCCTACGAGCAGTACTTC. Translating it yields CASSEGQGGSYEQYF.

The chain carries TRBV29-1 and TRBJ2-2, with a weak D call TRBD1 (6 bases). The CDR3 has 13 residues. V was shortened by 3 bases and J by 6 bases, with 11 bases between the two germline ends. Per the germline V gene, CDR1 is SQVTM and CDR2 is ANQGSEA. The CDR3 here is CSVDFRGAGELFF. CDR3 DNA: TGCAGCGTTGACTTCAGGGGTGCCGGGGAGCTGTTTTTT.

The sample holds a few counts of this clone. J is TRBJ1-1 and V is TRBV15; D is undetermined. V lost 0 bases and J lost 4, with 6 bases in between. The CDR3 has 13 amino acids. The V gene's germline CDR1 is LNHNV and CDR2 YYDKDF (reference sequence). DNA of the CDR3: TGTGCCACCAGCAGAGAACGGAGCACTGAAGCTTTCTTT. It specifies CATSRERSTEAFF. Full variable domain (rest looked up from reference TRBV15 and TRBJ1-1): DAMVIQNPRYQVTQFGKPVTLSCSQTLNHNVMYWYQQKSSQAPKLLFHYYDKDFNNEADTPDNFQSRRPNTSFCFLDIRSPGLGDTAMYLCATSRERSTEAFFGQGTRLTVV.

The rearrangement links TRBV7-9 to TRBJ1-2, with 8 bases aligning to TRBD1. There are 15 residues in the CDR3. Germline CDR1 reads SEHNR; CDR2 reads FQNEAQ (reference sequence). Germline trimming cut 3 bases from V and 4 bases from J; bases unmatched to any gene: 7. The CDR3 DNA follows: TGTGCCAGCAGCTTCACGGACAGGGTTCTCTATGGCTACACCTTC. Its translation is CASSFTDRVLYGYTF.

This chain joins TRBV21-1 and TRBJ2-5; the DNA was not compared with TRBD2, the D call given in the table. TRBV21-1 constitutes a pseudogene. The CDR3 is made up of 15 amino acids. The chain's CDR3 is CASSKGGSTKETQYF. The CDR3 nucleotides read TGTGCCAGCAGCAAAGGAGGGTCCACAAAAGAGACCCAGTACTTC.

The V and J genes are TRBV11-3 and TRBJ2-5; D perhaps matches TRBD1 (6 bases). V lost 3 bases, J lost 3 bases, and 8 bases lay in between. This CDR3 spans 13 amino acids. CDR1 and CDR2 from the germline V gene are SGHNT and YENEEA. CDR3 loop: CASSFPGEETQYF. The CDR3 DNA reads TGTGCCAGCAGCTTCCCAGGGGAAGAGACCCAGTACTTC.

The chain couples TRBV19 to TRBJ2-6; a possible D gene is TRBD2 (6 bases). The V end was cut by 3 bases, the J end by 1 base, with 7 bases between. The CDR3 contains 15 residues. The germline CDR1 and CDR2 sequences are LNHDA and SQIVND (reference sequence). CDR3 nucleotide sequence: TGTGCCAGTAGTATGGAGGGTTCTGGGGCCAACGTCCTGACTTTC. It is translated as CASSMEGSGANVLTF.

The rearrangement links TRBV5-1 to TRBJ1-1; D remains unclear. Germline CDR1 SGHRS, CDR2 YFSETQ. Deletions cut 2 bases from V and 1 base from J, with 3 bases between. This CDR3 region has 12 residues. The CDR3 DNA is TGCGCCAGCAGCTTCGGGAACACTGAAGCTTTCTTT. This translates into CASSFGNTEAFF. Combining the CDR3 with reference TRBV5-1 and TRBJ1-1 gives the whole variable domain KAGVTQTPRYLIKTRGQQVTLSCSPISGHRSVSWYQQTPGQGLQFLFEYFSETQRNKGNFPGRFSGRQFSNSRSEMNVSTLELGDSALYLCASSFGNTEAFFGQGTRLTVV.

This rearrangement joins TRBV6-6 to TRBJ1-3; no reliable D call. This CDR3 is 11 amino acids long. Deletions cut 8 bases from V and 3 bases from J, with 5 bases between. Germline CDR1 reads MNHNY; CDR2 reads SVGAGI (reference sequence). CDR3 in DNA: TGTGCCAGCCCAGGTGGAAACACCATATATTTT. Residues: CASPGGNTIYF.

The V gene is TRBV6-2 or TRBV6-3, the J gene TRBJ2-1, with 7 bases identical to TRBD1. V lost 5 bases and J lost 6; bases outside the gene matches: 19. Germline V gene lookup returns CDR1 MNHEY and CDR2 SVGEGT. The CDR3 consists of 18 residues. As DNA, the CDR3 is TGTGCCAGCAGTCCCTACCTATCCGTCCGGGACAGTGGCAATGAGCAGTTCTTC. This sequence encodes CASSPYLSVRDSGNEQFF.